This is a list of T cell receptor beta chains from one sample in a study of blood T cell repertoires in COVID-19. Sequencing used immunoSEQ multiplex PCR; TCRdb keeps in-frame clones, though not all of them. The sample yields tens of thousands of clones, 90% seen once. Source material: peripheral blood. These receptors all come from a human donor in a cohort sampled during active COVID-19. CDR3s include the opening cysteine and the closing phenylalanine or tryptophan. The order of the fields is D gene, clone size, V gene, J gene, CDR3 DNA, CDR3 protein. D genes are given only for firm matches. The listing skips clone size in some rows; elsewhere it reads once, few, many or a size class.

D: TRBD2
size: -
V: TRBV7-6
J: TRBJ2-1
DNA: TGTGCCAGCAGCTTGGCCGGGACTAGCGGGAATGAGCAGTTCTTC
CDR3: CASSLAGTSGNEQFF

D: -
size: -
V: TRBV3-1/TRBV3-2
J: TRBJ2-7
DNA: TGTGCCAGCAGCTATAGGAGGGGCAACGAGCAGTACTTC
CDR3: CASSYRRGNEQYF

D: TRBD1
size: -
V: TRBV11-2
J: TRBJ2-2
DNA: TGTGCCAGCAGCATGCAGGGGGCGACCACCGGGGAGCTGTTTTTT
CDR3: CASSMQGATTGELFF

D: -
size: -
V: TRBV27
J: TRBJ1-5
DNA: TGTGCCAGCGGCCCGAATCAGCCCCAGCATTTT
CDR3: CASGPNQPQHF

D: TRBD1
size: -
V: TRBV28
J: TRBJ2-7
DNA: TGTGCCAGCAGCCCTTCGGGACAGCAATCTTACGAGCAGTACTTC
CDR3: CASSPSGQQSYEQYF

D: TRBD2
size: -
V: TRBV10-3
J: TRBJ2-7
DNA: TGTGCCATCACCCCACTAGCGGGAGCGAACGAGCAGTACTTC
CDR3: CAITPLAGANEQYF

D: TRBD1
size: -
V: TRBV7-9
J: TRBJ2-7
DNA: TGTGCCAGCAGCCCACGACAGGGGCGCCCCTACGAGCAGTACTTC
CDR3: CASSPRQGRPYEQYF

D: -
size: -
V: TRBV30
J: TRBJ2-1
DNA: TGTGCCTGGAGTGTCAGTGCTGAGCAGTTCTTC
CDR3: CAWSVSAEQFF

D: -
size: once
V: TRBV28
J: TRBJ2-3
DNA: TGTGCCAGCAGTTTAAAGGGGGATTCGCAGTATTTT
CDR3: CASSLKGDSQYF

D: TRBD1
size: -
V: TRBV28
J: TRBJ2-7
DNA: TGTGCCAGCAGTATACAGGGGGCAGGTGAGCAGTACTTC
CDR3: CASSIQGAGEQYF

D: TRBD2
size: medium-sized
V: TRBV27
J: TRBJ2-3
DNA: TGTGCCAGCAGTTTATATGCGGGAGGCTACACAGATACGCAGTATTTT
CDR3: CASSLYAGGYTDTQYF

D: -
size: few
V: TRBV19
J: TRBJ1-1
DNA: TGTGCCAGTAGGTGGACAGTCATGAACACTGAAGCTTTCTTT
CDR3: CASRWTVMNTEAFF

D: TRBD2
size: -
V: TRBV5-4
J: TRBJ2-7
DNA: TGTGCCAGCAGCTTGGACCTAGCGGGCACGGGCGAGCAGTACTTC
CDR3: CASSLDLAGTGEQYF

D: TRBD2
size: -
V: TRBV7-2
J: TRBJ2-1
DNA: TGTGCCAGCAGCTTAGGACTAGCGGGAGGGCCGCCCTACAATGAGCAGTTCTTC
CDR3: CASSLGLAGGPPYNEQFF

D: TRBD1
size: -
V: TRBV9
J: TRBJ2-1
DNA: TGTGCCAGCAGTACGGGGACAGCCTACAATGAGCAGTTCTTC
CDR3: CASSTGTAYNEQFF

D: -
size: -
V: TRBV5-6
J: TRBJ1-6
DNA: TGTGCCAGCAGCTTGGGGGCAGGGTCGTGGAATTCACCCCTCCACTTT
CDR3: CASSLGAGSWNSPLHF

D: TRBD2
size: -
V: TRBV5-4
J: TRBJ2-5
DNA: TGTGCCAGCAGCTCAGGACTAGCGGACCAAGAGACCCAGTACTTC
CDR3: CASSSGLADQETQYF

D: -
size: -
V: TRBV28
J: TRBJ2-2
DNA: TGTGCCAGCAGAGTTAGTTACAGATCGAACACCGGGGAGCTGTTTTTT
CDR3: CASRVSYRSNTGELFF

D: -
size: -
V: TRBV5-6
J: TRBJ1-5
DNA: TGTGCCAGCAGCGAAGGACAGTCTGATCAGCCCCAGCATTTT
CDR3: CASSEGQSDQPQHF

D: -
size: -
V: TRBV27
J: TRBJ1-1
DNA: TGTGCCAGCATGGGGGGGGCTAAGAACACTGAAGCTTTCTTT
CDR3: CASMGGAKNTEAFF

D: -
size: once
V: TRBV15
J: TRBJ2-2
DNA: TGTGCCACCAGCAGAGATCTAGTCTTAGGGGGGAACACCGGGGAGCTGTTTTTT
CDR3: CATSRDLVLGGNTGELFF

D: -
size: -
V: TRBV9
J: TRBJ2-3
DNA: TGTGCCAGCAACCTAGCTCCGAGCACAGATACGCAGTATTTT
CDR3: CASNLAPSTDTQYF

D: -
size: -
V: TRBV21-1
J: TRBJ1-6
DNA: TGTGCCAGCATGAGCGATGAGGGCACCTATAGGAATTCACCCCTCCACTTT
CDR3: CASMSDEGTYRNSPLHF

D: TRBD2
size: -
V: TRBV7-3
J: TRBJ2-1
DNA: TGTGCCAGCAGCTTATCCGGCGGGAGAATTGGTGAGCAGTTCTTC
CDR3: CASSLSGGRIGEQFF

D: TRBD2
size: -
V: TRBV4-1
J: TRBJ2-7
DNA: TGCGCCAGCAGCCCTAGACTAGCGGGAGGTTCTGAGCAGTACTTC
CDR3: CASSPRLAGGSEQYF

D: -
size: -
V: TRBV6-5
J: TRBJ2-7
DNA: TGTGCCAGCAGTTACTCGCGTCAGGGGATTGAGCAGTACTTC
CDR3: CASSYSRQGIEQYF

D: TRBD1
size: -
V: TRBV7-9
J: TRBJ1-1
DNA: TGTGCCAGCAGGAAGGGACAGGGTGGACTCACTGAAGCTTTCTTT
CDR3: CASRKGQGGLTEAFF

D: TRBD2
size: -
V: TRBV27
J: TRBJ2-1
DNA: TGTGCCAGCAGTTTAGTAGCGGGGGGTGGGAATGAGCAGTTCTTC
CDR3: CASSLVAGGGNEQFF

D: -
size: once
V: TRBV6-6
J: TRBJ1-5
DNA: TGTGCCAGCAGTTACTCGCCAAGGACAAGGGGGCAGCCCCAGCATTTT
CDR3: CASSYSPRTRGQPQHF

D: -
size: -
V: TRBV6-4
J: TRBJ1-5
DNA: TGTGCCAGCAGTGGGCCGTCCCTCTTCTTTTTC
CDR3: CASSGPSLFFF

D: -
size: once
V: TRBV5-1
J: TRBJ2-2
DNA: TGCGCCAGCAGCTTGGTCAGGACGAACACCGGGGAGCTGTTTTTT
CDR3: CASSLVRTNTGELFF

D: TRBD2
size: -
V: TRBV5-1
J: TRBJ2-3
DNA: TGCGCCAGCAGCTTGGCGCTAGCGGCCACAGATACGCAGTATTTT
CDR3: CASSLALAATDTQYF

D: -
size: -
V: TRBV6-2/TRBV6-3
J: TRBJ1-1
DNA: TGTGCCAGCAGTTACTCGGCAGGGCGCTTAAACACTGAAGCTTTCTTT
CDR3: CASSYSAGRLNTEAFF

D: -
size: -
V: TRBV7-8
J: TRBJ2-1
DNA: TGTGCCAGCATGCTTGAGGCGGGGTCCTACAATGAGCAGTTCTTC
CDR3: CASMLEAGSYNEQFF

D: TRBD1
size: -
V: TRBV9
J: TRBJ2-4
DNA: TGTGCCAGCAGCAAACGGACAGGGCAAAAAAACATTCAGTACTTC
CDR3: CASSKRTGQKNIQYF

D: -
size: -
V: TRBV27
J: TRBJ1-1
DNA: TGTGCCAGCAGTTTAGTCAGGGCCCAGTGGACTGAAGCTTTCTTT
CDR3: CASSLVRAQWTEAFF

D: TRBD2
size: once
V: TRBV10-3
J: TRBJ2-1
DNA: TGTGCCATCAGGGAGGGAGGGAACAATGAGCAGTTCTTC
CDR3: CAIREGGNNEQFF

D: TRBD1
size: once
V: TRBV6-4
J: TRBJ2-1
DNA: TGTGCCAGCAGTATACAGGGGACAGTGAGGAATGAGCAGTTCTTC
CDR3: CASSIQGTVRNEQFF

D: TRBD2
size: -
V: TRBV7-8
J: TRBJ2-1
DNA: TGTGCCAGCAGCATCAGTCCTAGCGGGAGGGATAGGGGGTACAATGAGCAGTTCTTC
CDR3: CASSISPSGRDRGYNEQFF

D: -
size: -
V: TRBV30
J: TRBJ2-7
DNA: TGTGCCTGGAAGGGGGACCCCCCTAGGGCGCAGTACTTC
CDR3: CAWKGDPPRAQYF

D: -
size: once
V: TRBV28
J: TRBJ1-6
DNA: TGTGCCAGCAGTCCAAACAGGAATAATTCACCCCTCCACTTT
CDR3: CASSPNRNNSPLHF

D: -
size: -
V: TRBV9
J: TRBJ1-4
DNA: TGTGCCAGCAGCGTAGAGGGGGAAAAACTGTTTTTT
CDR3: CASSVEGEKLFF

D: -
size: -
V: TRBV28
J: TRBJ1-5
DNA: TGTGCCAGCAGTTTGATGTCAGGGGTAGTTCAGCCCCAGCATTTT
CDR3: CASSLMSGVVQPQHF

D: -
size: -
V: TRBV27
J: TRBJ1-4
DNA: TGTGCCAGCAGTTTTTTACAGGGCGGAGAAAAACTGTTTTTT
CDR3: CASSFLQGGEKLFF

D: TRBD2
size: -
V: TRBV9
J: TRBJ2-2
DNA: TGTGCCAGCAGCCCACCGGCGGGAGAAGTAGCCGGGGAGCTGTTTTTT
CDR3: CASSPPAGEVAGELFF

D: TRBD2
size: -
V: TRBV5-1
J: TRBJ2-1
DNA: TGCGCCAGCACCCCTAGCGGAAACTCCTACAATGAGCAGTTCTTC
CDR3: CASTPSGNSYNEQFF

D: TRBD1
size: -
V: TRBV23-1
J: TRBJ1-5
DNA: TGCGCCAGCAGCCGAGGGACAGGGCTTAATCAGCCCCAGCATTTT
CDR3: CASSRGTGLNQPQHF

D: -
size: once
V: TRBV18
J: TRBJ2-1
DNA: TGTGCCAGCTCAGTCTACAGGGACAATGAGCAGTTCTTC
CDR3: CASSVYRDNEQFF

D: TRBD2
size: -
V: TRBV5-1
J: TRBJ2-7
DNA: TGCGCCAGCAGCTTGGTCTTCCTAGCGGATTCCTACGAGCAGTACTTC
CDR3: CASSLVFLADSYEQYF

D: -
size: once
V: TRBV7-9
J: TRBJ2-3
DNA: TGTGCCAGCAGCCCCCAGACAGATACGCAGTATTTT
CDR3: CASSPQTDTQYF

D: TRBD2
size: -
V: TRBV30
J: TRBJ2-5
DNA: TGTGCCTGGACTCTGGGGGGGAAGGGGGAGACCCAGTACTTC
CDR3: CAWTLGGKGETQYF